Below are 30 T cell receptor beta chains sequenced from a single sample in a study of CD8 T cells in Susac syndrome. It was with random hexamers that about 0.45 to 1 ug RNA was reverse transcribed. TCRdb reprocessed the immunoSEQ multiplex PCR reads with MiXCR, giving one entry per CDR3 protein. The profile shows tens of thousands of distinct CDR3 sequences, roughly 95% of them singletons. Specimen: CD8+ T cells from PBMCs. The receptor source for this set is a human donor with multiple sclerosis.

The chain couples TRBV12-3 or TRBV12-4 to TRBJ2-5; D is uncertain. V was clipped by 0 bases and J by 13 bases, with 12 bases between them. CDR3 length equals 12 residues. CDR3 bases: TGTGCCAGCAGTTTAGCGGTCGAGGATCCGTACTTC. Protein product: CASSLAVEDPYF.

The chain couples TRBV27 to TRBJ2-7; tentative D call: TRBD1 (8 bases). The CDR3 is 18 amino acids. Per germline, CDR1 MNHEY and CDR2 SMNVEV (reference sequence). The V and J ends lost 5 bases and 3 bases respectively, with 26 bases between them. The CDR3 loop reads CASSRQRTGPAGVYEQYF. CDR3 in DNA: TGTGCCAGCAGTCGACAAAGGACAGGGCCGGCGGGAGTCTACGAGCAGTACTTC.

This chain connects TRBV6-1 to TRBJ1-1; D is unresolved. Germline V gives CDR1 MNHNS, CDR2 SASEGT. This CDR3 spans 13 amino acids. Trimming removed 10 bases from V and 4 bases from J, with 16 bases in between. CDR3 protein: CATDQRWGTEAFF. The CDR3 DNA reads as TGTGCCACTGATCAGAGATGGGGCACTGAAGCTTTCTTT.

This clonotype was observed a single time. This sequence joins TRBV4-1 and TRBJ2-2; D may be TRBD1 (5 bases). V lost 1 base and J 6 bases, leaving 9 bases between the germline ends. The CDR3 has 14 residues. Germline-derived CDR1 and CDR2 are MGHRA and YSYEKL. CDR3 protein: CASSQVEGAGELFF. The CDR3 DNA follows: TGCGCCAGCAGCCAAGTCGAAGGGGCCGGGGAGCTGTTTTTT.

The V gene is TRBV5-4, the J gene TRBJ1-1; D is unresolved. This CDR3 has 14 amino acids. V lost 0 bases to trimming and J lost 10 bases, with 16 bases between them. The V gene's germline CDR1 is SGHNT and CDR2 YYREEE (reference sequence). The CDR3 region is CASSLEGSSARAFF. As DNA, the CDR3 is TGTGCCAGCAGCTTGGAAGGCAGCAGTGCGCGAGCTTTCTTT.

The genes are TRBV6-5 and TRBJ1-2; no firm D call. The V end lost 4 bases, the J end lost 3 bases, and 12 bases lay between the germline ends. The CDR3 totals 14 residues. CDR1 is MNHEY, CDR2 SVGAGI, per germline. In DNA, the CDR3 is TGTGCCAGCAGTTCTGGGCTTAGGGACTATGGCTACACCTTC. This gives the protein CASSSGLRDYGYTF.

This chain links TRBV6-2 or TRBV6-3 with TRBJ2-1, with TRBD2 matching 8 bases. Germline-derived CDR1 and CDR2 are MNHEY and SVGEGT. The CDR3 contains 13 residues. J lost 4 bases, V lost 7 bases, and 3 bases had no gene match. CDR3 DNA sequence: TGTGCCAGCAACGGGGGGGTTTACAATGAGCAGTTCTTC. Protein sequence: CASNGGVYNEQFF.

The chain links TRBV6-5 to TRBJ2-7; D tentatively fits TRBD1 or TRBD2 (6 bases each). The germline CDR1 and CDR2 sequences are MNHEY and SVGAGI. The CDR3 spans 14 residues. V was shortened by 6 bases and J by 6 bases, with 18 bases between the two germline ends. CDR3 sequence: CASSQGRRGSEQYF. For the CDR3, the DNA is TGTGCCAGCAGCCAGGGACGGAGGGGGTCCGAGCAGTACTTC.

The chain combines TRBV6-9 with TRBJ1-5; 9 positions agree with TRBD1. After removal of 0 bases from V and 4 bases from J, the junction contained 4 bases not matched to a gene. Germline-derived CDR1 and CDR2 are MNHGY and SVAAGI. The CDR3 contains 16 residues. Here the CDR3 reads CASSYSGQGLNQPQHF. For the CDR3, the DNA is TGTGCCAGCAGTTATTCGGGACAGGGCCTAAATCAGCCCCAGCATTTT.

The gene calls are TRBV9 and TRBJ1-1; D is ambiguous. This CDR3 comprises 15 residues. Germline V gene sequence: CDR1 SGDLS, CDR2 YYNGEE. V lost 0 bases and J lost 0, with 9 bases in between. CDR3 region: CASSVEFRMNTEAFF. CDR3 coding DNA: TGTGCCAGCAGCGTAGAGTTCCGGATGAACACTGAAGCTTTCTTT.

The J gene is TRBJ2-1, the V gene TRBV20-1; TRBD2 matches 8 bases. Germline V gene data show CDR1 as DFQATT and CDR2 as SNEGSKA (reference sequence). The CDR3 length is 14 residues. J was trimmed by 10 bases and V by 4 bases; bases with no gene match: 12. CDR3 nucleotide sequence: TGCAGTGCTACCGGGGAAGCGGGAGTCTACGAGCAGTTCTTC. Its protein product is CSATGEAGVYEQFF.

The chain links TRBV3-1 to TRBJ2-7; 8 bases align to TRBD1. The CDR3 has 15 amino acids. V dropped 1 base and J dropped 4; count of bases not matched to a gene: 6. CDR1 is LGHDT and CDR2 is YNNKEL in the germline V gene (reference sequence). This chain's CDR3 is CASSQVDRGPYEQYF. DNA of the CDR3: TGTGCCAGCAGCCAAGTCGACAGGGGACCTTACGAGCAGTACTTC.

The J gene is TRBJ2-3, the V gene TRBV29-1; 7 positions match TRBD1. Unmatched junction bases numbered 10, after V lost 5 bases and J lost 2 bases. Looked up from germline, CDR1 is SQVTM and CDR2 is ANQGSEA. CDR3 size: 15 residues. CDR3 region: CSVYSWDSYTDTQYF. For the CDR3, the DNA is TGCAGCGTTTATAGTTGGGACAGTTACACAGATACGCAGTATTTT.

The V call is TRBV7-9, the J call TRBJ1-2; TRBD1 might be the D (5 bases). The V gene lost 0 bases and the J gene lost 8 bases, with 7 bases spanning the gap. Germline CDR1 reads SEHNR; CDR2 reads FQNEAQ (reference sequence). The CDR3 is 12 residues long. The CDR3, as DNA: TGTGCCAGCAGCTTAGCCAGGGAGGGCTACACCTTC. This codes for CASSLAREGYTF. The variable domain in full, completed from reference TRBV7-9 and TRBJ1-2, reads DTGVSQNPRHKITKRGQNVTFRCDPISEHNRLYWYRQTLGQGPEFLTYFQNEAQLEKSRLLSDRFSAERPKGSFSTLEIQRTEQGDSAMYLCASSLAREGYTFGSGTRLTVV.

V and J are TRBV12-3 or TRBV12-4 and TRBJ1-5; no reliable D call. Trimming left V 5 bases short and J 2 bases short, with 7 bases between. The length of the CDR3 is 13 residues. CDR3 protein: CASSPPGNQPQHF. The CDR3 DNA is TGTGCCAGCAGTCCCCCAGGCAATCAGCCCCAGCATTTT.

The chain has TRBV20-1 and TRBJ1-3, with 10 bases that match TRBD1. V lost 1 base and J lost 4; bases outside the gene matches: 13. CDR1 is DFQATT and CDR2 is SNEGSKA in the germline V gene (reference sequence). This CDR3 region has 18 residues. The CDR3 DNA sequence: TGCAGTGCTAGAGTACCGACCGGGACAGGGGTTGGAGGAAACACCATATATTTT. Translating it yields CSARVPTGTGVGGNTIYF.

The chain carries TRBV6-1 and TRBJ2-1; TRBD2 agrees at 10 bases. The CDR3 has 15 amino acids. The germline V gene encodes CDR1 MNHNS and CDR2 SASEGT. J gave up 0 bases and V 6 bases, and 2 bases lay outside the gene matches. Written as DNA, the CDR3 is TGTGCCAGCAGCCCTAGCGGGAGCTCCTACAATGAGCAGTTCTTC. It translates to CASSPSGSSYNEQFF.

V is TRBV18 and J is TRBJ2-7; perhaps TRBD2 as D (5 bases). CDR1 is KGHSH, CDR2 LQKENI, per germline. Trimming left V 2 bases short and J 7 bases short, with 9 bases between. This CDR3 has 12 residues. In DNA, the CDR3 is TGTGCCAGCTCACCAATAGCGTGGGAGCAGTACTTC. It encodes CASSPIAWEQYF.

The chain employs TRBV7-2 and TRBJ1-4; 8 bases agree with TRBD1. CDR1 and CDR2 from the germline V gene are SGHTA and FQGNSA. The CDR3 covers 15 residues. The ends lost 0 bases at V and 8 bases at J; junction bases unmatched: 5. The CDR3 sequence: CASSLADRVEEKLFF. The CDR3 DNA is TGTGCCAGCAGCTTAGCGGACAGGGTGGAGGAAAAACTGTTTTTT.

Only one count was recorded for this clonotype. DNA for the CDR3: TGTGCCAGCAGTCCGGGGGGACCTCGGACAGATACGCAGTATTTT. This translates into CASSPGGPRTDTQYF. The V and J genes are TRBV27 and TRBJ2-3, with 7 bases lining up with TRBD2. CDR3 length: 15 amino acids. In germline, CDR1 is MNHEY, CDR2 SMNVEV (reference sequence). The junction had 8 bases not matched to a gene; V was cut back by 5 bases and J by 3 bases.

In this sample, this clonotype turned up once. In nucleotides, the CDR3 is TGTGCCAGCAGCTTAGGGGGAGCGTTCTACACTGAAGCTTTCTTT. This codes for CASSLGGAFYTEAFF. This chain uses TRBV7-6 with TRBJ1-1; unclear D gene. The CDR3 runs 15 residues. Germline-derived CDR1 and CDR2 are SGHVS and FNYEAQ. The ends were cut back, 1 base at V and 3 bases at J, with 12 bases in the middle.

The rearrangement uses TRBV7-9 and TRBJ1-1; no definite D call. Germline V lookup: CDR1 SEHNR, CDR2 FQNEAQ (reference sequence). CDR3 size: 13 residues. The V end lost 6 bases, the J end lost 2 bases, and 10 bases lay between the germline ends. The CDR3 reads CASRPPTNTEAFF. In nucleotides, the CDR3 is TGTGCCAGCAGACCCCCAACTAACACTGAAGCTTTCTTT.

The chain carries TRBV27 and TRBJ2-3; 9 positions match TRBD1. With 5 bases clipped from V and 4 bases from J, the junction kept 10 bases outside the gene matches. Germline lookup yields CDR1 MNHEY and CDR2 SMNVEV (reference sequence). The CDR3 extends over 16 amino acids. The CDR3, as DNA: TGTGCCAGCAGTGGTCGGGACAGGGAGGGGGCAGATACGCAGTATTTT. As protein: CASSGRDREGADTQYF.

The V call is TRBV5-6, the J call TRBJ1-2; no firm D call. Germline CDR1 and CDR2: SGHDT and YYEEEE. The CDR3 totals 14 residues. V dropped 0 bases and J dropped 2 bases, with 8 bases sitting between them. The CDR3 sequence is CASSLDGANYGYTF. The CDR3, as DNA: TGTGCCAGCAGCTTGGATGGAGCAAACTATGGCTACACCTTC.

This chain uses TRBV9 with TRBJ2-3; no definite D call. The germline V gene has CDR1 SGDLS and CDR2 YYNGEE. The CDR3 length is 17 residues. Trimming removed 3 bases from V and 2 bases from J, with 19 bases in between. The CDR3 bases are TGTGCCAGCAGCGCCACGGAGTCAGACGGGTACACAGATACGCAGTATTTT. This translates into CASSATESDGYTDTQYF. Looking up the rest from reference TRBV9 and TRBJ2-3 gives the full variable domain: DSGVTQTPKHLITATGQRVTLRCSPRSGDLSVYWYQQSLDQGLQFLIQYYNGEERAKGNILERFSAQQFPDLHSELNLSSLELGDSALYFCASSATESDGYTDTQYFGPGTRLTVL.

The chain is built from TRBV3-1 and TRBJ2-1; D is perhaps TRBD2 (6 bases). Germline values: CDR1 LGHDT, CDR2 YNNKEL (reference sequence). The ends were cut back, 1 base at V and 4 bases at J, with 14 bases in the middle. This CDR3 has 16 amino acids. The CDR3 loop is CASSQVPAGRYNEQFF. The CDR3 DNA follows: TGTGCCAGCAGCCAAGTCCCAGCGGGCCGTTACAATGAGCAGTTCTTC.

The gene calls are TRBV13 and TRBJ2-3, with TRBD1 matching 9 bases. From germline, CDR1 is PRHDT and CDR2 FYEKMQ (reference sequence). CDR3 length equals 15 residues. The ends lost 0 bases at V and 5 bases at J; junction bases unmatched: 3. CDR3 sequence: CASSLGKDRGDTQYF. In nucleotides, the CDR3 is TGTGCCAGCAGCTTAGGAAAGGACAGGGGAGATACGCAGTATTTT. The complete variable domain, with remaining parts taken from reference TRBV13 and TRBJ2-3, reads AAGVIQSPRHLIKEKRETATLKCYPIPRHDTVYWYQQGPGQDPQFLISFYEKMQSDKGSIPDRFSAQQFSDYHSELNMSSLELGDSALYFCASSLGKDRGDTQYFGPGTRLTVL.

This rearrangement joins TRBV10-3 to TRBJ2-7; D remains unclear. The CDR3 has 13 amino acids. Germline V gene lookup returns CDR1 ENHRY and CDR2 SYGVKD. Deletions cut 7 bases from V and 0 bases from J, with 10 bases between. CDR3 nucleotides: TGTGCCATCATTTCGGACGGCTCCTACGAGCAGTACTTC. This gives the protein CAIISDGSYEQYF.

The gene calls are TRBV27 and TRBJ2-5; 10 bases are a match to TRBD1. This CDR3 region has 16 residues. The V gene's germline CDR1 is MNHEY and CDR2 SMNVEV (reference sequence). With 5 bases clipped from V and 5 bases from J, the junction kept 11 bases outside the gene matches. As DNA, the CDR3 is TGTGCCAGCAGTACAGGTCCCGGGACAGGGGCCGAGACCCAGTACTTC. Protein sequence: CASSTGPGTGAETQYF.

The chain has TRBV27 and TRBJ2-5; the match to TRBD2 covers 7 bases. The CDR3 contains 14 residues. The V and J ends lost 6 bases and 5 bases, in that order; junction bases with no gene match: 9. Germline CDR1 is MNHEY and CDR2 is SMNVEV (reference sequence). CDR3: CASSPGLAVETQYF. The DNA of the CDR3 is TGTGCCAGCAGCCCGGGGCTAGCGGTTGAGACCCAGTACTTC.